The present T cell receptor (beta chain) was sequenced within a study of T cell responses to AZD1222 COVID-19 vaccine (dated by TCRdb to the early 2020s). Context from the whole study: AZD1222 recipients given second doses at about 4 weeks or at about 12 weeks were pooled, since spike-specific TCR depth and breadth were not found to differ between the two schedules. A total of approximately 240 trial participants underwent TCR sequencing, of whom some 200 had received two doses of AZD1222 and around 25 had received two doses of the MenACWY control vaccine. Enrollment into the trials was organized by age into subgroups of 18-55, 56-69 and 70-plus years, and those subgroups contained 148, 28 and 57 TCR-sequenced participants, respectively. Results and caveats for the whole study, not just this receptor: Most participants were white British and females outnumbered males, and the authors suggested that clonal diversity may have been underestimated. After two AZD1222 doses, spike-specific TCR breadth and depth were significantly higher than at day 0 and than in MenACWY recipients. Because no day 14 peak-response samples were available, the repertoires could be characterized only after the peak T cell response. In the small 56-69-year group, the increase in depth fell short of significance, most likely because of low power. Conclusions about previously exposed vaccinees are limited, since just five to seven AZD1222 recipients were seropositive for SARS-CoV-2 at baseline. Reportedly, almost half of the unique spike-specific TCRs recognized epitopes lying outside the regions that are mutated in the B.1.351 and B.1.1.7 variants. The whole spike protein was spanned by vaccine-associated CD4 TCRs, and dominant responses were seen in regions 160-218 and 743-854.

CDR1 and CDR2 are drawn from the germline V gene: MGHRA, YSYEKL. Trimming leaves V shorter by 6 bases and J shorter by 0 bases, with the junction holding 1 base beyond the gene matches. The CDR3 numbers 13 residues from cysteine through phenylalanine. Only CDR3 DNA remains: 39 bases, in frame from the first base. As concerns this clone: The antigen this receptor binds is unknown. Per-nucleotide qualities are absent, and no much larger clonotype sits a single base away.

The CDR3 regions of human TCRbeta chains were analyzed by immunosequencing. The source study handled its data this way. Repertoire TCRs were matched against a reference library of SARS-CoV-2-specific TCRs generated with the MIRA antigen-specificity platform. Breadth meant the fraction of unique TCRs that were SARS-CoV-2-associated, whereas depth meant the fraction of total T cells that were SARS-CoV-2-associated. Using the MIRA data, each spike-specific TCR was assigned both to the spike region to which the TCR was reactive and to a CD4 or CD8 class. Log10-transformed breadth and depth values were compared by one-way ANOVA with Sidak's multiple comparisons tests. In its TCRdb copy, this immuneACCESS table keeps in-frame sequences only and misses some clones. Where compared with another copy, unresolved V genes explain less than half of these, and the others have no known cause. The DNA was the basis for D and trimming; V, J and clone size are from that table. This sample is represented by about 93,000 clones; roughly 85% of them were singletons. The ten largest make up roughly 6.3% of the sample.

Taken with the paper, the label for time point translates to: baseline before first vaccination. The vaccinee samples were drawn from two UK trials, COV001 and COV002, one of which was a single-blind randomized controlled phase 2/3 trial testing AZD1222 (ChAdOx1 nCoV-19) in healthy adults. Trial participant PBMC samples were collected at day 0 and day 28 after the second dose for TCRbeta chain sequencing. The clonotype originates from an adult in good health. Rearrangement joined TRBV4-1 to TRBJ1-1; 7 middle bases align to TRBD1. Specimen: peripheral blood, collected on day 0 of AZD1222 vaccination. The DNA sequence is given as TGCGCCAGCAGGGACAGGTTGAACACTGAAGCTTTCTTT. The resulting protein is CASRDRLNTEAFF.